This TCR beta chain was observed in a study of control samples from healthy donors and cancer patients. This clone was seen only a few times. Germline V lookup: CDR1 KGHSH, CDR2 LQKENI. Trimming took off 2 bases at V and 3 bases at J, with 11 bases between the two ends. This CDR3 is 14 amino acids long. Assay: immunoSEQ multiplex PCR; the TCRdb copy retains only in-frame clones and omits some. The table records roughly 150,000 clones, approximately 93% of them present only once. This chain links TRBV18 with TRBJ2-7, with D hard to call. The specimen sequenced was blood. This clonotype was obtained from a man aged 45-65 years in good health. CDR3 residues: CASSPGLSGYEQYF. CDR3 nucleotide sequence: TGTGCCAGCTCACCAGGGTTGTCAGGCTACGAGCAGTACTTC.